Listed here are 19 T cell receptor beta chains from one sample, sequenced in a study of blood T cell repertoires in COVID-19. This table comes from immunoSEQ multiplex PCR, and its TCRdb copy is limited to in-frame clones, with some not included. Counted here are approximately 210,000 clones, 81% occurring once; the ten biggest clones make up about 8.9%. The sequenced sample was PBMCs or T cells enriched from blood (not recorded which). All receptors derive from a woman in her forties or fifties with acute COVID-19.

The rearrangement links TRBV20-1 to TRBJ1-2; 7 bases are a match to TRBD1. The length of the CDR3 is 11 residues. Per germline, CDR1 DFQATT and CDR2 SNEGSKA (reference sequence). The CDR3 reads CRGTANYGYTF. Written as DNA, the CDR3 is TGCAGAGGGACAGCCAACTATGGCTACACCTTC.

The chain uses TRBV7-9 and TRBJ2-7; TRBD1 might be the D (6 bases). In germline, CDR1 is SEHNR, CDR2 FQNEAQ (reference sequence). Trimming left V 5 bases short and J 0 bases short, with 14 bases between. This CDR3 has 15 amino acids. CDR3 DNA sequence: TGTGCCAGCAGCCCAACAAGGGGGAGCTCCTACGAGCAGTACTTC. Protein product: CASSPTRGSSYEQYF.

Here the CDR3 DNA reads TGTGCCAGTAGAAAGGGGGCGGTAGCGGGAGGGCCCGGGGAGCTGTTTTTT. Translated, it gives CASRKGAVAGGPGELFF. The chain carries TRBV19 and TRBJ2-2, with 11 nucleotides matching TRBD2. V was clipped by 6 bases and J by 6 bases; unmatched bases: 12. CDR1 LNHDA and CDR2 SQIVND come from the germline V gene (reference sequence). The CDR3 runs to 17 residues.

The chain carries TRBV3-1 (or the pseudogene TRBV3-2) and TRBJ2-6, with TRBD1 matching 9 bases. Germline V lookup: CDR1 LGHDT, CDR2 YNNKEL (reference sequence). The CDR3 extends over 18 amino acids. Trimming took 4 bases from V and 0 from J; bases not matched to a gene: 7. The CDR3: CASSPRQQGASGANVLTF. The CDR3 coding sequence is TGTGCCAGCAGCCCTCGCCAACAGGGGGCCTCTGGGGCCAACGTCCTGACTTTC.

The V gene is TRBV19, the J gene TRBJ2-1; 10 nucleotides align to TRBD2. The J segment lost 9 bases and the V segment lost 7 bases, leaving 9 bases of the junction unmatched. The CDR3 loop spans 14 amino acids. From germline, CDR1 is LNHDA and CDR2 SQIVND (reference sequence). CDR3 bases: TGTGCCAGTAAAGGAGCGGGAGGGTCTCTTGAGCAGTTCTTC. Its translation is CASKGAGGSLEQFF.

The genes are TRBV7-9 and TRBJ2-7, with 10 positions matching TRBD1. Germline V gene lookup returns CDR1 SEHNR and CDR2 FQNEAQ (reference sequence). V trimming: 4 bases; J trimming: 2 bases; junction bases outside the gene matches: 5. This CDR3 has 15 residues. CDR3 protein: CASSYPGQGAYEQYF. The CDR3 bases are TGTGCCAGCAGCTACCCTGGACAGGGGGCCTACGAGCAGTACTTC.

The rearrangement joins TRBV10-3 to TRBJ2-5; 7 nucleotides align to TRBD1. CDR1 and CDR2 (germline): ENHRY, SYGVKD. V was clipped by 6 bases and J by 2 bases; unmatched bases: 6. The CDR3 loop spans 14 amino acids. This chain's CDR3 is CAISPGQQQETQYF. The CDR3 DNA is TGTGCCATCAGCCCGGGACAGCAACAAGAGACCCAGTACTTC.

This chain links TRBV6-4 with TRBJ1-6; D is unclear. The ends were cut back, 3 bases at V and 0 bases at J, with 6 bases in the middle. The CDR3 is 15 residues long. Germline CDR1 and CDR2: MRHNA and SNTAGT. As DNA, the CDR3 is TGTGCCAGCAGTGAACAGAGCTCCTATAATTCACCCCTCCACTTT. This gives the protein CASSEQSSYNSPLHF.

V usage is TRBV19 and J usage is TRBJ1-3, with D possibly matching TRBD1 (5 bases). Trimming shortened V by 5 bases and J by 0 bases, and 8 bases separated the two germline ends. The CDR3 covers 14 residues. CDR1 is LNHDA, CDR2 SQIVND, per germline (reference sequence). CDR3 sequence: CASSRDYSGNTIYF. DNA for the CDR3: TGTGCCAGTAGTCGGGACTACTCTGGAAACACCATATATTTT.

CDR3 residues: CASSFEERVNTEAFF. DNA for the CDR3: TGCGCCAGCAGCTTCGAGGAACGGGTGAACACTGAAGCTTTCTTT. The chain couples TRBV5-1 to TRBJ1-1, with no clear D. Per germline, CDR1 SGHRS and CDR2 YFSETQ. This CDR3 has 15 residues. V gave up 2 bases and J gave up 0 bases, with 11 bases separating them.

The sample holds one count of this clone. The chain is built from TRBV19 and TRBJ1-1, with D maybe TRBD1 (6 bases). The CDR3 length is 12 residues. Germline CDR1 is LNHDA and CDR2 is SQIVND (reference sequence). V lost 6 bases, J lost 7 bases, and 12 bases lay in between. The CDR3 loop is CASSRGPLEAFF. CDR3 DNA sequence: TGTGCCAGTAGCAGGGGACCCCTTGAAGCTTTCTTT.

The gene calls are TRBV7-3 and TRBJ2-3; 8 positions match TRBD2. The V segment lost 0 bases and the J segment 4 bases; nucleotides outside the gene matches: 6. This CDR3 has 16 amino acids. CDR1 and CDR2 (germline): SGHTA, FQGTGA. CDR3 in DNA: TGTGCCAGCAGCTTAACCGCGGGAGGTAGGGCAGATACGCAGTATTTT. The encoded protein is CASSLTAGGRADTQYF.

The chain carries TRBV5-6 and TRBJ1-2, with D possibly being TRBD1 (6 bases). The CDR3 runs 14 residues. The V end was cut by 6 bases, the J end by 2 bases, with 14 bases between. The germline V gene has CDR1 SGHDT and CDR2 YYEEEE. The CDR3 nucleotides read TGTGCCAGCACATCAGTCGGGACAAACTATGGCTACACCTTC. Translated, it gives CASTSVGTNYGYTF.

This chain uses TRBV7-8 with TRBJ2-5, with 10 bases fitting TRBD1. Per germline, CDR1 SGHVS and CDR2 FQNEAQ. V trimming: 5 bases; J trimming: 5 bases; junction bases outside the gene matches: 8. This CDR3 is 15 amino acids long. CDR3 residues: CASSLLTGGGETQYF. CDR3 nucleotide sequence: TGTGCCAGCAGCCTCTTGACAGGGGGCGGCGAGACCCAGTACTTC.

CDR3 sequence reads: CASSPVGWYTDTQYF. DNA of the CDR3: TGTGCCAGCAGCCCCGTCGGTTGGTACACAGATACGCAGTATTTT. This rearrangement joins TRBV5-5 to TRBJ2-3, with unresolved D. Trimming removed 4 bases from V and 2 bases from J, with 14 bases in between. This CDR3 is 15 amino acids long. CDR1 and CDR2 (germline): SGHKS, YYEKEE (reference sequence).

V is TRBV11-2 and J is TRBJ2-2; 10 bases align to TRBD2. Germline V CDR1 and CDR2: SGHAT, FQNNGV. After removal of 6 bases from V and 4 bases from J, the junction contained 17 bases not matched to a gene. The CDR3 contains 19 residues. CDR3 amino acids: CASRPGIAGGGSFTGELFF. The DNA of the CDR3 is TGTGCCAGCAGGCCCGGGATAGCGGGAGGTGGATCGTTCACCGGGGAGCTGTTTTTT.

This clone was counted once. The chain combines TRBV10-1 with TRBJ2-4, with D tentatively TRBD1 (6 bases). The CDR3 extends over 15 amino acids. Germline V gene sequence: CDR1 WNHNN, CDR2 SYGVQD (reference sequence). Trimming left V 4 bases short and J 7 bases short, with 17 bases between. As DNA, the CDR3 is TGCGCCAGCAGTGCGAAGCCGGGACAATCGAACATTCAGTACTTC. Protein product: CASSAKPGQSNIQYF.

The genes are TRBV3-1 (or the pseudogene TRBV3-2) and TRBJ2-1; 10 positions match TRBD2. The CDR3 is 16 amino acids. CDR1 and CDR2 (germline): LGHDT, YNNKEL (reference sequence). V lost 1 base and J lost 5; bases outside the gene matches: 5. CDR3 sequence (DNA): TGTGCCAGCAGCCAAGGAATTAGCGGGAGGAACAATGAGCAGTTCTTC. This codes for CASSQGISGRNNEQFF.

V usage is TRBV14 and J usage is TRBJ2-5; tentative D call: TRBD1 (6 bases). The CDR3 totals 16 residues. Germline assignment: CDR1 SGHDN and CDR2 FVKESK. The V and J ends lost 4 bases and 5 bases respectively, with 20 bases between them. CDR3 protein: CASSLTQGLRGETQYF. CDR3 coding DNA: TGTGCCAGCAGCCTCACTCAGGGGCTCCGAGGGGAGACCCAGTACTTC.